Presented here are 3 T cell receptor beta chains from one specimen sequenced in a study of blood T cell repertoires in COVID-19. Generated by immunoSEQ multiplex PCR, the TCRdb table keeps only in-frame clones and is missing some. The sample lists 84,000 or so clones, 85% occurring once. The sample taken for sequencing was peripheral blood. Receptors were obtained from a woman in her sixties or seventies with active or convalescent COVID-19.

This sequence joins TRBV9 and TRBJ2-2; weak D call: TRBD2 (6 bases). The CDR3 consists of 14 residues. In germline, CDR1 is SGDLS, CDR2 YYNGEE. V dropped 3 bases and J dropped 3 bases, with 9 bases sitting between them. The chain's CDR3 is CASSALAYTGELFF. CDR3 DNA: TGTGCCAGCAGCGCCCTAGCGTACACCGGGGAGCTGTTTTTT.

The chain joins TRBV19 to TRBJ2-3, with TRBD2 matching 10 bases. The CDR3 is 16 residues long. With 6 bases clipped from V and 1 base from J, the junction kept 7 bases outside the gene matches. The germline gives CDR1 LNHDA, CDR2 SQIVND (reference sequence). CDR3 loop: CASRAELAGRTDTQYF. In nucleotides, the CDR3 is TGTGCCAGTAGGGCTGAACTAGCGGGGCGCACAGATACGCAGTATTTT. Full variable domain (outside the CDR3, taken from reference TRBV19 and TRBJ2-3): DGGITQSPKYLFRKEGQNVTLSCEQNLNHDAMYWYRQDPGQGLRLIYYSQIVNDFQKGDIAEGYSVSREKKESFPLTVTSAQKNPTAFYLCASRAELAGRTDTQYFGPGTRLTVL.

The chain joins TRBV15 to TRBJ1-2, with TRBD1 identical over 9 bases. CDR3 length: 17 residues. V shed 0 bases and J 1 base; nucleotides not matched to a gene: 6. The V gene's germline CDR1 is LNHNV and CDR2 YYDKDF (reference sequence). CDR3 DNA sequence: TGTGCCACCAGCAGAGACCAAGCGACAGGGGGTAACTATGGCTACACCTTC. This translates into CATSRDQATGGNYGYTF.